The rows below give T cell receptor beta chains drawn from one sample of a study of OX40 agonist ivuxolimab in advanced cancers. TCRdb's copy holds only in-frame clones and misses some; the assay was immunoSEQ multiplex PCR. The sample includes approximately 90,000 clones, 89% of them seen just once. This material consisted of CD4+ or CD8+ T cells sorted from blood, taken in a trial of the OX40 agonist ivuxolimab. The receptors come from an adult with an advanced solid tumor such as melanoma, head and neck, liver or kidney cancer. Each CDR3 is given with its conserved first and last residue. Fields, in order: D gene, V gene, clone size, J gene, CDR3 protein, CDR3 DNA. A D gene is named only where the DNA matches it firmly. Only part of the rows carry a size: once, few, many, or a class if the clone is expanded.

-	TRBV6-1	-	TRBJ1-4	CASSERRGQNEKLFF	TGTGCCAGCAGTGAACGCCGAGGACAGAATGAAAAACTGTTTTTT
-	TRBV9	-	TRBJ1-5	CASSGKWRNQPQHF	TGTGCCAGCAGCGGAAAGTGGCGGAATCAGCCCCAGCATTTT
-	TRBV6-1	-	TRBJ2-5	CAGGRNRQETQYF	TGTGCCGGAGGACGGAACCGACAAGAGACCCAGTACTTC
TRBD2	TRBV7-8	-	TRBJ2-5	CASSLVRTSWAQYF	TGTGCCAGCAGCTTAGTAAGGACTAGTTGGGCCCAGTACTTC
TRBD2	TRBV13	-	TRBJ2-3	CASSLRLAGGGSTDTQYF	TGTGCCAGCAGCTTAAGGCTAGCGGGAGGGGGTAGCACAGATACGCAGTATTTT
TRBD2	TRBV5-1	-	TRBJ2-5	CASSLRLAGETQYF	TGCGCCAGCAGCTTGCGGCTAGCGGGAGAGACCCAGTACTTC
-	TRBV10-1	-	TRBJ2-7	CASSVSYEQYF	TGCGCCAGCAGTGTATCCTACGAGCAGTACTTC
TRBD1	TRBV30	-	TRBJ2-2	CAWTEQGTGRRVNTGELFF	TGTGCCTGGACCGAACAGGGGACAGGGCGGAGAGTCAACACCGGGGAGCTGTTTTTT
-	TRBV28	-	TRBJ1-1	CASGLGGRGTEAFF	TGTGCCAGCGGTTTAGGGGGGCGAGGGACTGAAGCTTTCTTT
-	TRBV21-1	-	TRBJ2-7	CARGSGVCDEQYF	TGTGCCAGGGGCTCGGGTGTATGCGACGAGCAGTACTTC
-	TRBV6-1	-	TRBJ1-5	CASSESREAQHF	TGTGCCAGCAGTGAAAGTAGAGAGGCCCAGCATTTT
-	TRBV5-4	-	TRBJ1-4	CASSEGGGLGEKLFF	TGTGCCAGCAGCGAGGGTGGGGGTTTAGGTGAAAAACTGTTTTTT
-	TRBV4-2	few	TRBJ2-1	CASSQGTLSYNEQFF	TGTGCCAGCAGCCAGGGGACCCTGTCCTACAATGAGCAGTTCTTC
-	TRBV6-6	-	TRBJ1-1	CASSLKEGAEAFF	TGTGCCAGCAGCTTAAAAGAGGGGGCTGAAGCTTTCTTT
-	TRBV5-8	-	TRBJ2-5	CASSLDTNTQETQYF	TGTGCCAGCAGCTTGGACACGAATACGCAAGAGACCCAGTACTTC
-	TRBV28	-	TRBJ2-3	CASSLLSFTDTQYF	TGTGCCAGCAGTTTATTGTCCTTCACAGATACGCAGTATTTT
-	TRBV4-2	-	TRBJ1-5	CASSQVGSRGGSNQPQHF	TGTGCCAGCAGCCAAGTGGGTTCGAGGGGCGGGAGCAATCAGCCCCAGCATTTT
TRBD1	TRBV7-9	-	TRBJ1-4	CASRPGQGILKNEKLFF	TGTGCCAGCAGACCGGGACAGGGTATCCTCAAGAATGAAAAACTGTTTTTT
-	TRBV28	-	TRBJ2-7	CASSSDSEQYF	TGTGCCAGCAGTTCGGACAGTGAGCAGTACTTC
TRBD1	TRBV7-9	-	TRBJ2-7	CASTTQGEGAYEQYF	TGTGCCAGCACCACCCAGGGGGAAGGGGCCTACGAGCAGTACTTC
-	TRBV27	few	TRBJ1-3	CASSRAGEGGNTIYF	TGTGCCAGCAGCCGCGCCGGTGAGGGGGGAAACACCATATATTTT
-	TRBV27	-	TRBJ2-7	CASRAPVPTYEQYF	TGTGCCAGCCGGGCCCCAGTTCCCACCTACGAGCAGTACTTC
TRBD1	TRBV5-1	-	TRBJ2-2	CASSLYFEPQGKGAGELFF	TGCGCCAGCAGCTTGTACTTCGAACCACAGGGGAAAGGGGCCGGGGAGCTGTTTTTT
TRBD1	TRBV11-2	-	TRBJ2-7	CASRFRTGKGEQYF	TGTGCCAGCAGATTTCGGACAGGGAAGGGCGAGCAGTACTTC
TRBD1	TRBV19	once	TRBJ1-2	CASSGQGGGYGYTF	TGTGCCAGTAGCGGACAGGGAGGAGGCTATGGCTACACCTTC
-	TRBV5-1	-	TRBJ2-7	CASSSEGPSYEQYF	TGCGCCAGCAGCTCGGAGGGGCCCTCCTACGAGCAGTACTTC
-	TRBV6-5	-	TRBJ2-7	CASSRTGNEQYF	TGTGCCAGCAGCCGAACAGGGAACGAGCAGTACTTC
TRBD1	TRBV5-1	-	TRBJ2-1	CASSLEGTDNEQFF	TGCGCCAGCAGCTTGGAGGGGACAGACAATGAGCAGTTCTTC
TRBD2	TRBV18	once	TRBJ2-7	CASSPKGLAGYLGGEQYF	TGTGCCAGCTCACCCAAGGGACTAGCGGGATATCTCGGGGGCGAGCAGTACTTC
TRBD2	TRBV5-1	-	TRBJ2-1	CASTPRDWSGSEQFF	TGCGCCAGCACCCCGAGGGACTGGAGCGGGAGTGAGCAGTTCTTC
-	TRBV11-3	-	TRBJ2-1	CASSPDSASDEQFF	TGTGCCAGCAGCCCGGACTCTGCATCGGATGAGCAGTTCTTC
-	TRBV7-3	once	TRBJ1-1	CASSQTSNTEAFF	TGTGCCAGCAGCCAAACGTCCAACACTGAAGCTTTCTTT
-	TRBV7-9	-	TRBJ1-1	CASSLRRENTEAFF	TGTGCCAGCAGCTTAAGACGGGAGAACACTGAAGCTTTCTTT
-	TRBV30	-	TRBJ1-1	CAANGQTEAFF	TGTGCCGCCAACGGCCAGACTGAAGCTTTCTTT
-	TRBV7-2	once	TRBJ2-3	CASSSLFSTDTQYF	TGTGCCAGCAGCTCCCTCTTTAGCACAGATACGCAGTATTTT
TRBD1	TRBV27	-	TRBJ1-6	CASSLRHSGTGDSPLHF	TGTGCCAGCAGTTTACGACACTCCGGGACAGGGGATTCACCCCTCCACTTT
TRBD2	TRBV9	-	TRBJ2-1	CASSVVAGGEIALTPTIRNEQFF	TGTGCCAGCAGCGTAGTTGCGGGGGGCGAGATAGCCCTAACACCTACAATTCGGAATGAGCAGTTCTTC
-	TRBV7-8	-	TRBJ2-1	CASSLGEGGMINEQFF	TGTGCCAGCAGCTTAGGGGAGGGGGGCATGATCAATGAGCAGTTCTTC
-	TRBV30	-	TRBJ2-3	CAWSGDFGTDTQYF	TGTGCCTGGAGTGGAGACTTCGGCACAGATACGCAGTATTTT
-	TRBV5-6	-	TRBJ1-6	CASSIPPGQNRNSPLHF	TGTGCCAGCAGTATCCCACCGGGACAAAACAGGAATTCACCCCTCCACTTT
-	TRBV9	-	TRBJ1-3	CASSGDSKVGNTIYF	TGTGCCAGCAGCGGCGACAGTAAGGTGGGAAACACCATATATTTT
-	TRBV6-5	-	TRBJ1-6	CASSYSFRGLNSPLHF	TGTGCCAGCAGTTACAGCTTCAGGGGACTTAATTCACCCCTCCACTTT
TRBD1	TRBV28	-	TRBJ2-1	CASSLSDRGPYNEQFF	TGTGCCAGCAGTTTATCCGACAGGGGGCCCTACAATGAGCAGTTCTTC
-	TRBV6-1	-	TRBJ1-5	CASSEVEARRRQSNQPQHF	TGTGCCAGCAGTGAAGTAGAAGCCAGAAGGCGACAGAGCAATCAGCCCCAGCATTTT